Presented here are 28 T cell receptor beta chains from one specimen sequenced in a study of regulatory T cells in long-lasting Graves disease. Through Arm-PCR of CDR3 regions and iRepertoire HTBI primers, TCR beta libraries were built. Each CDR3 protein gets one entry after TCRdb re-called the multiplex PCR reads with MiXCR. The profile shows around 430,000 distinct CDR3 sequences, roughly 23% of them singletons. Time point indicated: persistent/refractory GD, antithyroid drugs over 5 years with positive TRAb. Preparation of the TCR library used RNA extracted from PBMCs. The sequences come from peripheral blood mononuclear cells (PBMCs), collected when the disease was refractory, from a patient treated with antithyroid drugs. Every receptor here comes from a female donor with Graves disease.

This chain links TRBV5-1 with TRBJ1-1; 8 bases fit TRBD1. Germline CDR1 is SGHRS and CDR2 is YFSETQ. V shed 2 bases, J shed 11 bases, and the junction held 2 bases outside the gene matches. This CDR3 region has 11 residues. CDR3 in DNA: TGCGCCAGCAGCTTCGGACAGGGCGCTTTCTTT. It encodes CASSFGQGAFF.

A word on this clonotype: The junction differs from germline at one of its ends, possibly a read error. This chain joins TRBV12-3 or TRBV12-4 and TRBJ1-5; D might be TRBD1 (6 bases). The CDR3 sequence is 16 residues long. CDR3 coding DNA: TGCGAAAGAAAAAGGTGCAGGGGCCCTTACATCCAGCCCCAGCATTTT. This gives the protein CERKRCRGPYIQPQHF.

This clonotype was picked up a small number of times. This chain connects TRBV6-1 to TRBJ1-3, with D maybe TRBD1 (5 bases). The ends were cut back, 6 bases at V and 0 bases at J, with 9 bases in the middle. The CDR3 totals 14 residues. Germline V gene lookup returns CDR1 MNHNS and CDR2 SASEGT. Written as DNA, the CDR3 is TGTGCCAGCAGGGGGGACGGCTCTGGAAACACCATATATTTT. It encodes CASRGDGSGNTIYF.

This chain links TRBV3-1 with TRBJ1-2, with unresolved D. The CDR3 consists of 15 residues. Germline V gives CDR1 LGHDT, CDR2 YNNKEL (reference sequence). V was trimmed by 2 bases and J by 4 bases, leaving 14 bases between them. Here the CDR3 reads CASSQNPRGPYGYTF. The CDR3 bases are TGTGCCAGCAGCCAAAACCCAAGAGGCCCCTATGGCTACACCTTC.

V and J are TRBV2 and TRBJ1-2; D uncertain. CDR1 SNHLY and CDR2 FYNNEI come from the germline V gene. The CDR3 extends over 17 amino acids. The germline V and J ends were trimmed by 5 bases and 3 bases, with 22 bases remaining between them. CDR3 in amino acids: CASSYLWQTTPDYGYTF. The CDR3 nucleotides read TGTGCCAGCAGTTACCTTTGGCAGACCACTCCTGACTATGGCTACACCTTC.

Remarks on this clonotype: One base away lies a much larger clone, so this may be a sequencing read error. The J gene is TRBJ2-7, the V gene TRBV6-2 or TRBV6-3, with 10 bases that match TRBD1. The V segment lost 6 bases and the J segment 5 bases; nucleotides outside the gene matches: 10. Germline CDR1 and CDR2: MNHEY and SVGEGT. The CDR3 has 15 residues. The CDR3 is CASRPTGQGVHEQYF. As DNA, the CDR3 is TGTGCCAGCAGGCCCACAGGACAGGGGGTCCACGAGCAGTACTTC.

The genes are TRBV6-2 or TRBV6-3 and TRBJ1-5; D remains ambiguous. The CDR3 sequence is 17 residues long. In germline, CDR1 is MNHEY, CDR2 SVGEGT. V lost 1 base and J lost 1, with 14 bases in between. CDR3 nucleotide sequence: TGTGCCAGCAGTTACTTGGTTCGGGGAGGCAGCAATCAGCCCCAGCATTTT. Its protein product is CASSYLVRGGSNQPQHF.

This clonotype has ten or more counts. This chain joins TRBV7-2 and TRBJ2-7, with 11 bases matching TRBD2. In germline, CDR1 is SGHTA, CDR2 FQGNSA. V was pared by 1 base and J by 2 bases, with 7 bases of the junction left unmatched. This CDR3 has 17 residues. The CDR3 DNA reads as TGTGCCAGCAGCTTAGGAACTAGCGGGAGCTACACCTACGAGCAGTACTTC. It encodes CASSLGTSGSYTYEQYF.

Only one count was recorded for this clonotype. The chain has TRBV19 and TRBJ2-2, with D tentatively TRBD1 (5 bases). CDR3 length: 16 amino acids. Looked up from germline, CDR1 is LNHDA and CDR2 is SQIVND (reference sequence). V was cut by 1 base and J by 1 base, with 10 bases left in between. For the CDR3, the DNA is TGTGCCAGTAGTATAGGACGACAGTTGAACACCGGGGAGCTGTTTTTT. Its protein product is CASSIGRQLNTGELFF.

Ten or more counts support this clonotype. The chain is built from TRBV6-1 and TRBJ2-5; the D is unclear. Germline loops: CDR1 MNHNS, CDR2 SASEGT. V was cut by 5 bases and J by 3 bases, with 10 bases left in between. The CDR3 consists of 13 residues. CDR3 loop: CASSTGLKETQYF. CDR3 DNA: TGTGCCAGCAGTACGGGCCTCAAAGAGACCCAGTACTTC.

This clonotype came up many times. The chain joins TRBV5-6 to TRBJ2-6, with TRBD1 matching over 9 bases. CDR1 and CDR2 from the germline V gene are SGHDT and YYEEEE. Trimming at V came to 5 bases and at J to 0 bases, leaving 9 bases not matched to a gene. There are 18 residues in the CDR3. The CDR3 reads CASRRRGTGNSGANVLTF. The CDR3 nucleotides are TGTGCCAGCAGGCGCCGGGGGACAGGGAACTCTGGGGCCAACGTCCTGACTTTC.

This clonotype turned up a few times. The junction and the germline gene differ at one end; a read error may be behind it. CDR3 nucleotides: TGTACCAGCAGGGGACTAGCAGATACGCAGTATTTT. It is translated as CTSRGLADTQYF. This chain uses TRBV6-1 with TRBJ2-3, with 8 nucleotides matching TRBD2. This CDR3 has 12 residues. Germline V CDR1 and CDR2: MNHNS, SASEGT.

This clonotype has a count of ten or more. The V and J genes are TRBV2 and TRBJ2-2, with TRBD1 matching 8 bases. V trimming: 4 bases; J trimming: 7 bases; junction bases outside the gene matches: 2. CDR1 is SNHLY, CDR2 FYNNEI, per germline. The length of the CDR3 is 13 residues. As DNA, the CDR3 is TGTGCCAGCAGTGTACAGGGGGACGGGGAGCTGTTTTTT. Its protein product is CASSVQGDGELFF.

In the case of this clonotype: This may be a read error, as it is one base from a much larger clone. The V and J genes are TRBV5-1 and TRBJ1-2, with a tentative D call TRBD1 (6 bases). Germline CDR1 SGHRS, CDR2 YFSETQ. The CDR3 is made up of 15 amino acids. With 4 bases removed from V and 2 bases from J, the gap between germline ends came to 15 bases. The CDR3 nucleotides are TGCGCCAGCAGCACCCAAAGGGGGGCAAACTATGGCTACACCTTC. Encoded protein: CASSTQRGANYGYTF.

In this sample, this clonotype turned up once. V is TRBV11-2 and J is TRBJ1-2; D uncertain. The CDR3 sequence is 16 residues long. V was trimmed by 5 bases and J by 0 bases, leaving 16 bases between them. Germline loops: CDR1 SGHAT, CDR2 FQNNGV. CDR3 protein: CASSQDRKGPNYGYTF. DNA for the CDR3: TGTGCCAGCAGCCAAGATAGAAAAGGGCCTAACTATGGCTACACCTTC.

This clonotype was seen repeatedly, ten times or more. The chain is built from TRBV7-2 and TRBJ2-2; D is unresolved. Germline CDR1 is SGHTA and CDR2 is FQGNSA. This CDR3 is 14 amino acids long. V was shortened by 7 bases and J by 4 bases, with 13 bases between the two germline ends. CDR3 DNA: TGTGCCAGCACTCACGACCGTGGCACCGGGGAGCTGTTTTTT. The encoded protein is CASTHDRGTGELFF.

The chain carries TRBV19 and TRBJ1-2; possibly TRBD1 for D (5 bases). The ends were cut back, 3 bases at V and 3 bases at J, with 11 bases in the middle. Germline CDR1 reads LNHDA; CDR2 reads SQIVND (reference sequence). The CDR3 contains 14 residues. CDR3 amino acids: CASSITQGDYGYTF. The CDR3 DNA is TGTGCCAGTAGTATTACCCAGGGTGACTATGGCTACACCTTC.

This clonotype was counted at least ten times. V is TRBV19 and J is TRBJ1-1, with 7 bases matching TRBD1. Losses at the gene ends were 8 bases for V and 3 bases for J; bases not matched to a gene: 3. This CDR3 contains 12 residues. Per germline, CDR1 LNHDA and CDR2 SQIVND (reference sequence). DNA for the CDR3: TGTGCCAGTGTTCAGGGGGACACTGAAGCTTTCTTT. Translated, it gives CASVQGDTEAFF.

This clonotype came up many times. The rearrangement uses TRBV12-3 or TRBV12-4 and TRBJ1-5, with D perhaps matching TRBD1 (5 bases). The CDR3 covers 13 residues. Trimming left V 8 bases short and J 0 bases short, with 8 bases between. CDR3 in amino acids: CASGTISNQPQHF. CDR3 nucleotides: TGTGCCAGCGGGACGATTAGCAATCAGCCCCAGCATTTT.

At least ten counts were recorded for this clonotype. The J gene is TRBJ1-4, the V gene TRBV25-1; 7 nucleotides match TRBD1. The CDR3 spans 14 residues. With V trimmed by 8 bases and J by 10 bases, 13 bases remained unmatched. Germline V gene sequence: CDR1 MGHDK, CDR2 SYGVNS. CDR3 loop: CASENPGQPTKLFF. The CDR3 DNA is TGTGCCAGCGAAAATCCGGGACAGCCCACAAAACTGTTTTTT.

In this sample, this clonotype turned up many times. The J gene is TRBJ1-1, the V gene TRBV5-5; 11 nucleotides align to TRBD1. Trimming removed 4 bases from V and 3 bases from J; junction bases left unmatched: 8. This CDR3 region has 16 residues. Germline-derived CDR1 and CDR2 are SGHKS and YYEKEE (reference sequence). The CDR3 spells CASSAGQGAPDTEAFF. The CDR3 bases are TGTGCCAGCAGCGCAGGACAGGGGGCGCCGGACACTGAAGCTTTCTTT.

This clonotype was counted between two and nine times. No conserved phenylalanine or tryptophan ends this CDR3, so it is likely a read error. The J gene is TRBJ1-6, the V gene TRBV11-2; 11 bases fit TRBD1. The CDR3 has 15 amino acids. Germline-derived CDR1 and CDR2 are SGHAT and FQNNGV. With 4 bases clipped from V and 7 bases from J, the junction kept 3 bases outside the gene matches. CDR3 loop: CASSSGTGGNSPLHL. The CDR3 DNA sequence: TGTGCCAGCAGCTCCGGGACAGGGGGAAATTCACCCCTCCACCTT.

As to this clonotype: This may stem from a read error, because a much larger clone lies one nucleotide away. This chain joins TRBV6-2 or TRBV6-3 and TRBJ2-5; 11 bases fit TRBD2. The length of the CDR3 is 17 residues. CDR1 is MNHEY, CDR2 SVGEGT, per germline. This chain's CDR3 is CARRRFDDGTSGETQYF. The CDR3, as DNA: TGTGCCCGCAGACGCTTTGACGACGGGACTAGCGGAGAGACCCAGTACTTC.

The chain links TRBV30 to TRBJ2-7; D uncertain. CDR3 length: 14 amino acids. Germline-derived CDR1 and CDR2 are GTSNPN and SVGIG (reference sequence). Trimming stripped 4 bases from V and 2 bases from J, with 15 bases between. The CDR3 bases are TGTGCCTGGATTGCGGCCTCTGGACCCTACGAGCAGTACTTC. This codes for CAWIAASGPYEQYF.

The V gene is TRBV25-1, the J gene TRBJ2-2, with D unresolved. CDR3 size: 14 residues. With 3 bases removed from V and 1 base from J, the gap between germline ends came to 6 bases. Germline V gene data show CDR1 as MGHDK and CDR2 as SYGVNS. CDR3 sequence (DNA): TGTGCCAGCAGTGACCCCGGGAACACCGGGGAGCTGTTTTTT. Protein product: CASSDPGNTGELFF.

This clonotype was detected many times. This chain links TRBV6-1 with TRBJ1-4; D not resolved. Germline CDR1 reads MNHNS; CDR2 reads SASEGT. The V end lost 4 bases, the J end lost 8 bases, and 11 bases lay between the germline ends. The CDR3 spans 13 residues. The CDR3 spells CASSVFRGEKLFF. CDR3 DNA sequence: TGTGCCAGCAGTGTTTTCCGCGGAGAAAAACTGTTTTTT.

As concerns this clonotype: Since a much larger clone is just one base distant, this may be a read error. The V gene is TRBV20-1, the J gene TRBJ2-7; 10 bases are shared with TRBD1. Looked up from germline, CDR1 is DFQATT and CDR2 is SNEGSKA (reference sequence). CDR3 length: 13 amino acids. CDR3 loop: CSARDGQGDGHTF. The CDR3 coding sequence is TGCAGTGCTAGAGACGGACAGGGGGATGGCCACACCTTC.

The chain uses TRBV30 and TRBJ2-7, with 12 bases lining up with TRBD2. V was clipped by 0 bases and J by 5 bases; unmatched bases: 2. Germline V gene data show CDR1 as GTSNPN and CDR2 as SVGIG (reference sequence). The CDR3 length is 14 residues. The DNA for the CDR3 is TGTGCCTGGAGTGTTGGACTAGCGGGAAACGAGCAGTACTTC. Its translation: CAWSVGLAGNEQYF.